Each of the 6 T cell receptor beta chains below was sequenced from the same sample in a study of technical replicates of blood from a few donors. TCRdb keeps only in-frame clones here, not all; method: immunoSEQ multiplex PCR. This sample has 90,000 to 100,000 clones, with roughly 95% found just once. The sequenced sample consisted of T cells isolated from PBMCs. These receptors came from a human donor in good health.

This clone showed up just a few times. The rearrangement links TRBV25-1 to TRBJ2-2; possible D gene TRBD1, 6 bases. Germline values: CDR1 MGHDK, CDR2 SYGVNS. Trimming shortened V by 3 bases and J by 3 bases, and 8 bases separated the two germline ends. This CDR3 has 14 amino acids. Here the CDR3 DNA reads TGTGCCAGCAGTGACCACAGGGACACCGGGGAGCTGTTTTTT. Translating it yields CASSDHRDTGELFF.

CDR3 in DNA: TGTGCCAGCTCACTAACCGGGACAGTCTCCTACAATGAGCAGTTCTTC. Protein product: CASSLTGTVSYNEQFF. The V and J genes are TRBV18 and TRBJ2-1, with TRBD1 identical over 7 bases. This CDR3 comprises 16 residues. V lost 4 bases to trimming and J lost 0 bases; unmatched junction nucleotides: 6. Germline V gene data show CDR1 as KGHSH and CDR2 as LQKENI.

This clone occurred once. The CDR3 spells CAISAGTESYEQYF. The CDR3 DNA reads as TGTGCCATTTCCGCCGGGACAGAGTCCTACGAGCAGTACTTC. V and J are TRBV10-3 and TRBJ2-7; 7 bases align to TRBD1. This CDR3 spans 14 amino acids. The V segment lost 9 bases and the J segment 1 base; nucleotides outside the gene matches: 9. Germline V gene lookup returns CDR1 ENHRY and CDR2 SYGVKD.

The V and J genes are TRBV30 and TRBJ1-1; no clear D gene. Germline CDR1 reads GTSNPN; CDR2 reads SVGIG (reference sequence). Trimming shortened V by 2 bases and J by 1 base, and 11 bases separated the two germline ends. CDR3 length: 14 amino acids. The CDR3 loop reads CAWSSGRENTEAFF. As DNA, the CDR3 is TGTGCCTGGAGTAGTGGGCGAGAGAACACTGAAGCTTTCTTT.

The CDR3 here is CASSLAGEGLAGKLAKNIQYF. As DNA, the CDR3 is TGTGCCAGCAGCTTAGCCGGGGAGGGACTAGCGGGCAAATTAGCCAAAAACATTCAGTACTTC. The chain combines TRBV7-2 with TRBJ2-4; 12 bases match TRBD2. The CDR3 totals 21 residues. Germline V gives CDR1 SGHTA, CDR2 FQGNSA. V trimming: 0 bases; J trimming: 0 bases; junction bases outside the gene matches: 12.

This clone was detected only once. Written as DNA, the CDR3 is TGTGCCAGCAGTTACTCGGAGGCCCTGAACACTGAAGCTTTCTTT. Translating it yields CASSYSEALNTEAFF. The chain recombines TRBV6-5 with TRBJ1-1; the D is unclear. The CDR3 is 15 residues long. The V gene lost 0 bases and the J gene lost 0 bases, with 8 bases spanning the gap. The V gene's germline CDR1 is MNHEY and CDR2 SVGAGI.